This T cell receptor (beta chain) was captured in a study of a mutant IDH1 vaccine in newly diagnosed glioma. The table came from immunoSEQ multiplex PCR; TCRdb's copy has only in-frame clones and leaves some out. This sample has 25,000 to 30,000 clones, with more than 80% found just once. Germline CDR1 and CDR2: SEHNR and FQNEAQ (reference sequence). CDR3 size: 14 residues. V lost 3 bases, J lost 2 bases, and 11 bases lay in between. This sample's time point: week 5, during vaccination. One vaccine dose held 300 ug of mutant IDH1 20-mer peptide and came with topical imiquimod. The table lists this clone with a few counts. Its antigen remains unknown.

The sequence was collected from a man aged 18 to 29 with glioma. The sequenced sample was PBMCs, obtained from a glioma patient whose treatment included an IDH1 peptide vaccine. The chain joins TRBV7-9 to TRBJ2-7; no clear D. This chain's CDR3 is CASSFRQTPYEQYF. The CDR3 DNA follows: TGTGCCAGCAGCTTTCGGCAGACCCCCTACGAGCAGTACTTC.